This T cell receptor (beta chain) was sequenced during a study of shared clonotypes between healthy human individuals. Overall study: Sampling drew on donors who were two women and a few men aged 18 to 49.

Study-level results: On the whole, naive subsets had larger estimated richness than memory subsets had. Researchers sampled blood only, noting tissue repertoires likely differ.

This clone has only one observation. The antigen remains undetermined. Original methodology: ImmunoSEQ output held junction-only sequences without quality scores, so filtering differed. The method was immunoSEQ multiplex PCR; TCRdb's version includes in-frame clones alone and lacks a portion of them. The V and J calls and clone size were taken over from that table, and D and trimming were inferred from the DNA. The sample consists of under 650,000 clones, 96% of them appearing once. V gave up 4 bases and J gave up 7 bases; unmatched junction bases: 14. The CDR3 spans 17 residues. Germline CDR1 is SGHRS and CDR2 is YFSETQ.

The chain uses TRBV5-1 and TRBJ2-2, with 9 bases fitting TRBD1. The sequencing input was naive CD4+ T cells sorted from blood. Subset indicated: CD45RA+ positively selected. This clonotype originated in a woman in her 30s in good health. The CDR3: CASSLTAGTGIIGELFF. CDR3 DNA: TGCGCCAGCAGCCTAACGGCCGGGACAGGGATAATCGGGGAGCTGTTTTTT.